The subject of this entry is one T cell receptor beta chain. Its cognate antigen is unknown. V was cut by 1 base and J by 2 bases, with 9 bases left in between. In germline, CDR1 is MNHEY, CDR2 SMNVEV (reference sequence). This CDR3 contains 14 residues. The sample originates from a study of cytomegalovirus exposure and HLA in healthy donors. Findings of the study overall: Clusters of TCRs from the first cohort tended to co-occur in the 120 or so validation repertoires (as a later analysis found). Whilst most TCR sequences proved rare, a subset of public TCRs occurred across many donors. Investigators reported 150 to 200 TCR beta chains as tied to cytomegalovirus.

The donors were members of the roughly 120-subject validation cohort (separate from the roughly 670-subject first cohort). The assay was immunoSEQ multiplex PCR, and TCRdb's table has in-frame clones only and misses some. The sample contains fewer than 200,000 clones, 80% to 90% of which appear only once. The sequence was obtained from a woman younger than 30 in good health and CMV-seronegative. Sequenced input: PBMCs. This rearrangement joins TRBV27 to TRBJ2-7, with D unclear. The CDR3 protein is CASSLYSRAYEQYF. DNA for the CDR3: TGTGCCAGCAGTTTATATTCCCGGGCCTACGAGCAGTACTTC.